This passage covers 27 T cell receptor beta chains from one sample sequenced in a study of blood T cell repertoires in COVID-19. Clones were sequenced by immunoSEQ multiplex PCR, and TCRdb holds only the in-frame ones, with some missing. The top ten hold about 3% of the sample, which has 330,000 or so clones, more than 85% seen once. The material sequenced was PBMCs or T cells enriched from blood (not recorded which). These receptors all stem from a woman in her thirties who had recovered from COVID-19.

The chain employs TRBV28 and TRBJ2-7; no firm D call. The CDR3 covers 12 residues. The germline V gene has CDR1 MDHEN and CDR2 SYDVKM. V dropped 8 bases and J dropped 1 base, with 9 bases sitting between them. CDR3 amino acids: CASGTVSYEQYF. The CDR3 nucleotides are TGTGCCAGCGGTACGGTTTCCTACGAGCAGTACTTC.

J is TRBJ1-2 and V is TRBV5-5; 8 bases align to TRBD1. After removal of 5 bases from V and 0 bases from J, the junction contained 12 bases not matched to a gene. The CDR3 extends over 17 amino acids. CDR1 and CDR2 (germline): SGHKS, YYEKEE (reference sequence). The CDR3 coding sequence is TGTGCCAGCAGGCGGCCGGGACAGGCCCATTCTAACTATGGCTACACCTTC. Translation gives CASRRPGQAHSNYGYTF.

This CDR3 reads CASSLRDSLTTGELFF. Written as DNA, the CDR3 is TGCGCCAGCAGTCTCCGGGACAGTCTGACCACCGGGGAGCTGTTTTTT. This chain links TRBV5-1 with TRBJ2-2, with 7 bases lining up with TRBD1. This CDR3 has 16 residues. The junction had 11 bases not matched to a gene; V was cut back by 5 bases and J by 4 bases. Germline CDR1 reads SGHRS; CDR2 reads YFSETQ.

The DNA of the CDR3 is TGTGCCAGCAGCTTAGAACAGGGTGCCGCTGAAGCTTTCTTT. Translating gives CASSLEQGAAEAFF. The J gene is TRBJ1-1, the V gene TRBV7-9, with D possibly TRBD1 on 6 matching bases. This CDR3 is built from 14 residues. Trimming removed 1 base at V and 6 bases at J, with 12 bases between. Germline CDR1 SEHNR, CDR2 FQNEAQ (reference sequence).

The V and J genes are TRBV10-2 and TRBJ1-5, with 8 bases that match TRBD1. This CDR3 spans 14 amino acids. Per the germline V gene, CDR1 is WSHSY and CDR2 is SAAADI. With V trimmed by 4 bases and J by 5 bases, 4 bases remained unmatched. The CDR3 nucleotides read TGCGCCAGCAGTGGGCAGGGGGCATATCAGCCCCAGCATTTT. This codes for CASSGQGAYQPQHF.

This rearrangement joins TRBV4-1 to TRBJ2-2, with 10 bases fitting TRBD2. The CDR3 covers 19 residues. Germline V gene data show CDR1 as MGHRA and CDR2 as YSYEKL. The V and J ends lost 0 bases and 5 bases, in that order; junction bases with no gene match: 12. CDR3 coding DNA: TGCGCCAGCAGCCAAGAGATCCTAGCGGGAGTAGGGAGAACCGGGGAGCTGTTTTTT. Protein product: CASSQEILAGVGRTGELFF.

CDR3 DNA: TGTGCCACCAGCAGAGATTTGCAGGGGGCCTACTATGGCTACACCTTC. Translating it yields CATSRDLQGAYYGYTF. The gene calls are TRBV15 and TRBJ1-2; 8 bases are a match to TRBD1. V gave up 0 bases and J gave up 3 bases; unmatched junction bases: 6. The CDR3 has 16 amino acids. From germline, CDR1 is LNHNV and CDR2 YYDKDF (reference sequence). The full variable domain, in which reference TRBV15 and TRBJ1-2 provide the parts outside the CDR3, is DAMVIQNPRYQVTQFGKPVTLSCSQTLNHNVMYWYQQKSSQAPKLLFHYYDKDFNNEADTPDNFQSRRPNTSFCFLDIRSPGLGDTAMYLCATSRDLQGAYYGYTFGSGTRLTVV.

A few counts support this clone. The rearrangement uses TRBV12-3 or TRBV12-4 and TRBJ1-1, with D hard to call. The CDR3 loop spans 11 amino acids. V lost 7 bases to trimming and J lost 1 base, with 4 bases between them. The CDR3 nucleotides are TGTGCCAGCACTTGGAACACTGAAGCTTTCTTT. Protein sequence: CASTWNTEAFF.

The chain carries TRBV5-1 and TRBJ1-2; no clear D gene. The CDR3 has 14 amino acids. Germline lookup yields CDR1 SGHRS and CDR2 YFSETQ. V was trimmed by 3 bases and J by 4 bases, leaving 13 bases between them. CDR3 protein: CASSSDGSGYGYTF. DNA for the CDR3: TGCGCCAGCAGCTCGGACGGGAGCGGCTATGGCTACACCTTC.

This chain connects TRBV28 to TRBJ2-3, with D perhaps TRBD1 (6 bases). This CDR3 is 15 amino acids long. V lost 2 bases and J 2 bases, leaving 11 bases between the germline ends. Germline CDR1 and CDR2: MDHEN and SYDVKM. The CDR3 DNA follows: TGTGCCAGCAGTTTACAGGGGCTCACCACAGATACGCAGTATTTT. Residues: CASSLQGLTTDTQYF.

V usage is TRBV5-5 and J usage is TRBJ1-5, with D unresolved. Trimming took off 1 base at V and 1 base at J, with 3 bases between the two ends. The CDR3 runs 13 residues. Germline lookup yields CDR1 SGHKS and CDR2 YYEKEE (reference sequence). The CDR3 DNA reads TGTGCCAGCAGCTTGCGGAGCAATCAGCCCCAGCATTTT. Its protein product is CASSLRSNQPQHF.

This chain links TRBV7-2 with TRBJ2-7, with 7 nucleotides matching TRBD2. Germline assignment: CDR1 SGHTA and CDR2 FQGNSA. The CDR3 is 15 residues long. Trimming at V came to 2 bases and at J to 2 bases, leaving 6 bases not matched to a gene. CDR3 in DNA: TGTGCCAGCAGCTTAAGCTGGGGGGGGGCCTACGAGCAGTACTTC. Protein product: CASSLSWGGAYEQYF.

V is TRBV6-5 and J is TRBJ1-2; D not resolved. The V end was cut by 3 bases, the J end by 7 bases, with 12 bases between. Germline-derived CDR1 and CDR2 are MNHEY and SVGAGI. The CDR3 sequence is 13 residues long. The DNA for the CDR3 is TGTGCCAGCAGTTATTTACCGGTTCTTGGCTACACCTTC. It specifies CASSYLPVLGYTF.

This chain connects TRBV5-8 to TRBJ2-7; D is ambiguous. V lost 4 bases and J lost 7, with 6 bases in between. The CDR3 length is 10 residues. The germline gives CDR1 SGHTS, CDR2 YDEGEE. CDR3 sequence reads: CASSPREQYF. The CDR3 DNA reads as TGTGCCAGCAGCCCACGGGAGCAGTACTTC.

This chain links TRBV27 with TRBJ1-1, with 8 bases matching TRBD1. The CDR3 is 15 residues long. The V segment lost 5 bases and the J segment 8 bases; nucleotides outside the gene matches: 13. Germline CDR1 and CDR2: MNHEY and SMNVEV (reference sequence). CDR3 DNA: TGTGCCAGCAGTCGACGACAGGGGCTCGGCGGGGAAGCTTTCTTT. This translates into CASSRRQGLGGEAFF.

The V call is TRBV4-2, the J call TRBJ2-1; 10 nucleotides line up with TRBD2. The junction had 12 bases not matched to a gene; V was cut back by 0 bases and J by 4 bases. CDR1 and CDR2 (germline): LGHNA, YNFKEQ. This CDR3 is 19 amino acids long. CDR3: CASSQERGPLAGAYNEQFF. The CDR3 DNA reads as TGTGCCAGCAGCCAAGAGAGGGGGCCGCTAGCGGGGGCGTACAATGAGCAGTTCTTC.

The chain couples TRBV2 to TRBJ1-3; possibly TRBD1 for D (6 bases). Germline V CDR1 and CDR2: SNHLY, FYNNEI. The CDR3 length is 15 residues. V dropped 5 bases and J dropped 4 bases, with 15 bases sitting between them. The DNA of the CDR3 is TGTGCCAGCAGTCCCCCGGGGACACTGGGAAACACCATATATTTT. This sequence encodes CASSPPGTLGNTIYF.

The chain recombines TRBV6-5 with TRBJ2-3; TRBD2 agrees at 11 bases. The V gene end was trimmed by 6 bases and the J gene end by 4 bases; junction bases not matched to a gene: 3. The CDR3 totals 14 residues. CDR1 MNHEY and CDR2 SVGAGI come from the germline V gene. In nucleotides, the CDR3 is TGTGCCAGCAGGCTAGCGGGAGGTTCAGATACGCAGTATTTT. Its protein product is CASRLAGGSDTQYF.

The J gene is TRBJ2-5, the V gene TRBV24-1; D is possibly TRBD2 (5 bases). The germline V gene encodes CDR1 KGHDR and CDR2 SFDVKD. Deletions cut 5 bases from V and 1 base from J, with 13 bases between. The length of the CDR3 is 15 residues. CDR3: CATSGRGLLQETQYF. DNA of the CDR3: TGTGCCACCAGTGGACGGGGTCTACTCCAAGAGACCCAGTACTTC.

This rearrangement joins TRBV11-2 to TRBJ2-1, with a possible D match to TRBD1 (5 bases). V was cut by 5 bases and J by 3 bases, with 17 bases left in between. This CDR3 is built from 16 residues. Germline V CDR1 and CDR2: SGHAT, FQNNGV. CDR3 coding DNA: TGTGCCAGCAGCCGGGCCCAGGGCCCCGGCTACAATGAGCAGTTCTTC. Its translation is CASSRAQGPGYNEQFF.

The chain uses TRBV28 and TRBJ1-6; TRBD1 matches at 7 bases. Germline CDR1 MDHEN, CDR2 SYDVKM. J gave up 5 bases and V 6 bases, and 4 bases lay outside the gene matches. CDR3 size: 14 residues. CDR3 sequence (DNA): TGTGCCAGCAGGGGGACAGCTGATAATTCACCCCTCCACTTT. Its translation: CASRGTADNSPLHF.

The rearrangement uses TRBV3-1 (or the pseudogene TRBV3-2) and TRBJ2-5, with D possibly TRBD2 on 5 matching bases. Germline V CDR1 and CDR2: LGHDT, YNNKEL (reference sequence). The CDR3 consists of 14 residues. V was clipped by 3 bases and J by 5 bases, with 13 bases between them. CDR3 DNA: TGTGCCAGCAGCCAGGTCCTAGCACGGGAGACCCAGTACTTC. The encoded protein is CASSQVLARETQYF.

The chain employs TRBV5-8 and TRBJ1-2; D not resolved. CDR3 length: 14 amino acids. CDR1 is SGHTS, CDR2 YDEGEE, per germline. V was shortened by 2 bases and J by 4 bases, with 12 bases between the two germline ends. In nucleotides, the CDR3 is TGTGCCAGCAGCTTATCGGGTACGGGCTATGGCTACACCTTC. It specifies CASSLSGTGYGYTF.

The chain is built from TRBV2 and TRBJ1-1; 8 bases align to TRBD1. The CDR3 spans 15 residues. V was clipped by 5 bases and J by 5 bases; unmatched bases: 10. The germline gives CDR1 SNHLY, CDR2 FYNNEI. CDR3 sequence reads: CASSPPRTGTTEAFF. For the CDR3, the DNA is TGTGCCAGCAGTCCCCCCCGGACAGGGACGACTGAAGCTTTCTTT.

V usage is TRBV7-9 and J usage is TRBJ1-2, with 8 bases identical to TRBD1. Trimming at V came to 1 base and at J to 7 bases, leaving 5 bases not matched to a gene. The germline V gene has CDR1 SEHNR and CDR2 FQNEAQ (reference sequence). The CDR3 is 14 amino acids. CDR3 bases: TGTGCCAGCAGCTTAGGCAGCAGGGGGCTTGGCTACACCTTC. Protein sequence: CASSLGSRGLGYTF.

This sequence joins TRBV10-3 and TRBJ1-2, with D possibly TRBD1 on 6 matching bases. This CDR3 has 14 residues. The germline V gene has CDR1 ENHRY and CDR2 SYGVKD. Between the trimmed V and J ends, which lost 6 bases and 0 bases, there was a span of 11 bases. The DNA for the CDR3 is TGTGCCATCAGGTCGGACAGACCTAACTATGGCTACACCTTC. Its protein product is CAIRSDRPNYGYTF.

The chain couples TRBV29-1 to TRBJ1-2, with 12 bases matching TRBD1. Losses at the gene ends were 4 bases for V and 0 bases for J; bases not matched to a gene: 3. The length of the CDR3 is 15 residues. Germline lookup yields CDR1 SQVTM and CDR2 ANQGSEA. CDR3 nucleotides: TGCAGCGTTGCCGGGACAGGGGGCCCTAACTATGGCTACACCTTC. Its protein is CSVAGTGGPNYGYTF.